This T cell receptor (beta chain) is drawn from a study of identical twins' blood T cells. General observations from the study: Twins shared more top CDR3 clonotypes than unrelated donors did.

For this clonotype: Its antigen is unknown.

CDR1 is MNHEY and CDR2 is SMNVEV in the germline V gene (reference sequence). The CDR3 length is 14 residues. Trimming pared 5 bases from V and 1 base from J, leaving 11 bases between. A previously described protocol, modified, built RNA-based TCR cDNA libraries. Using its own MiXCR run on the 5' RACE reads, TCRdb lists one record per CDR3 protein. The table has hundreds of thousands of distinct CDR3 sequences, more than 25% seen once; the top ten hold roughly 5.5%. Sequenced sample: PBMCs. The origin of this receptor is a woman aged 18-49 years in good health. This chain uses TRBV27 with TRBJ1-1; D ambiguous. The CDR3 region has the DNA TGTGCCAGCAGTCCACTCAACACGAACACTGAAGCTTTCTTT. Translation gives CASSPLNTNTEAFF.